This entry lists 22 T cell receptor beta chains sequenced from one sample in a study of cytomegalovirus exposure and HLA in healthy donors. PCR amplification relied on 60 Vbeta primers (plus 13 Jbeta primers). Measured with immunoSEQ multiplex PCR; TCRdb has only the in-frame clones, and not every one. The sample carries 190,000 or so clones, more than 75% recorded once. The sequenced material came from PBMCs. The receptor set was obtained from a male donor in good health and CMV-seropositive.

J is TRBJ2-5 and V is TRBV5-1, with 9 bases aligning to TRBD2. Germline V lookup: CDR1 SGHRS, CDR2 YFSETQ. J lost 1 base, V lost 0 bases, and 7 bases had no gene match. The CDR3 consists of 17 residues. The chain's CDR3 is CASSLAGASGAQETQYF. CDR3 bases: TGCGCCAGCAGCTTGGCCGGGGCTAGCGGGGCCCAAGAGACCCAGTACTTC.

This sequence joins TRBV9 and TRBJ1-2; tentatively, D is TRBD1 (6 bases). Germline V CDR1 and CDR2: SGDLS, YYNGEE. V lost 0 bases, J lost 4 bases, and 13 bases lay in between. The CDR3 is 15 residues long. The CDR3 protein is CASSVGDKVSYGYTF. The CDR3 DNA is TGTGCCAGCAGCGTAGGGGACAAGGTATCCTATGGCTACACCTTC.

The rearrangement joins TRBV7-8 to TRBJ2-5; D uncertain. The DNA end is more similar to TRBJ2-7, so the J call may be wrong. The CDR3 runs to 15 residues. Germline-derived CDR1 and CDR2 are SGHVS and FQNEAQ. In DNA, the CDR3 is TGTGCCAGCAGCCCCCTCGGCCCGAGGCCGTACGAGCAGTACTTC. Encoded protein: CASSPLGPRPYEQYF.

The chain has TRBV6-5 and TRBJ1-6, with no clear D. The V gene lost 0 bases and the J gene lost 6 bases, with 12 bases spanning the gap. This CDR3 has 16 amino acids. Germline CDR1 is MNHEY and CDR2 is SVGAGI. The CDR3 here is CASSYSGSGANSPLHF. The CDR3 DNA reads as TGTGCCAGCAGTTACTCAGGATCGGGTGCTAATTCACCCCTCCACTTT.

This sequence joins TRBV30 and TRBJ2-1, with D perhaps TRBD2 (5 bases). The CDR3 is 12 residues long. Trimming took off 0 bases at V and 7 bases at J, with 7 bases between the two ends. Germline CDR1 reads GTSNPN; CDR2 reads SVGIG (reference sequence). CDR3 sequence reads: CAWSVRGNEQFF. As DNA, the CDR3 is TGTGCCTGGAGTGTACGGGGAAATGAGCAGTTCTTC.

This clone has only one observation. V and J are TRBV28 and TRBJ2-7, with 10 bases aligning to TRBD2. The CDR3 runs 14 residues. Germline lookup yields CDR1 MDHEN and CDR2 SYDVKM. The trim removed 6 bases at V and 2 bases at J, leaving 4 bases unmatched. For the CDR3, the DNA is TGTGCCAGCAGATTAGCGGGAGGAACCTACGAGCAGTACTTC. This encodes CASRLAGGTYEQYF.

This chain connects TRBV2 to TRBJ1-5; TRBD1 aligns across 7 bases. Germline lookup yields CDR1 SNHLY and CDR2 FYNNEI. V was pared by 4 bases and J by 3 bases, with 9 bases of the junction left unmatched. This CDR3 has 16 amino acids. The CDR3 sequence is CASSGEPGQLNQPQHF. Written as DNA, the CDR3 is TGTGCCAGCAGTGGGGAGCCGGGACAGCTCAATCAGCCCCAGCATTTT.

The gene calls are TRBV14 and TRBJ1-1; D perhaps matches TRBD1 (5 bases). The V end was cut by 3 bases, the J end by 4 bases, with 15 bases between. Germline V gene sequence: CDR1 SGHDN, CDR2 FVKESK. CDR3 length equals 15 residues. The CDR3 bases are TGTGCCAGCAGCCAGACCAGGGAGGGGAGCACTGAAGCTTTCTTT. It encodes CASSQTREGSTEAFF.

This chain uses TRBV7-2 with TRBJ2-7, with a tentative D call TRBD2 (6 bases). Germline CDR1 is SGHTA and CDR2 is FQGNSA. The CDR3 consists of 12 residues. V was trimmed by 6 bases and J by 4 bases, leaving 10 bases between them. CDR3 protein: CASSSTRYEQYF. In DNA form, the CDR3 reads TGTGCCAGCAGTTCGACTAGATACGAGCAGTACTTC.

This chain links TRBV5-4 with TRBJ2-5; 10 bases align to TRBD2. Germline assignment: CDR1 SGHNT and CDR2 YYREEE (reference sequence). V was pared by 2 bases and J by 5 bases, with 6 bases of the junction left unmatched. This CDR3 is 15 amino acids long. The CDR3 is CASSLLAGPPETQYF. CDR3 sequence (DNA): TGTGCCAGCAGCTTACTAGCGGGACCCCCCGAGACCCAGTACTTC.

The rearrangement joins TRBV11-3 to TRBJ2-1, with D maybe TRBD2 (5 bases). Germline CDR1 is SGHNT and CDR2 is YENEEA. V shed 0 bases and J shed 9 bases, with 9 bases lying between them. CDR3 size: 13 residues. The CDR3 DNA reads as TGTGCCAGCAGCTTAGAGGATCGGGGTGAGCAGTTCTTC. As protein: CASSLEDRGEQFF.

This clone appeared a few times. The rearrangement uses TRBV27 and TRBJ1-4; D may be TRBD1 (5 bases). Trimming removed 5 bases at V and 7 bases at J, with 20 bases between. Per germline, CDR1 MNHEY and CDR2 SMNVEV (reference sequence). This CDR3 is 16 amino acids long. The CDR3 DNA follows: TGTGCCAGCAGTACCGGCGGGGGGGGTAGTATTGAAAAACTGTTTTTT. It yields the protein CASSTGGGGSIEKLFF.

This clone occurred a few times. The chain combines TRBV19 with TRBJ1-5, with 8 nucleotides matching TRBD1. Germline V gives CDR1 LNHDA, CDR2 SQIVND (reference sequence). The CDR3 runs to 17 residues. Trimming at V came to 2 bases and at J to 0 bases, leaving 6 bases not matched to a gene. In DNA, the CDR3 is TGTGCCAGTAGTATACTCACAGGGGGGTCTAGCAATCAGCCCCAGCATTTT. It translates to CASSILTGGSSNQPQHF.

The chain has TRBV19 and TRBJ2-3, with D maybe TRBD2 (6 bases). Trimming shortened V by 3 bases and J by 7 bases, and 8 bases separated the two germline ends. The V gene's germline CDR1 is LNHDA and CDR2 SQIVND (reference sequence). The CDR3 runs 12 residues. DNA of the CDR3: TGTGCCAGTAGTATCGGAGGGAATACGCAGTATTTT. Its protein product is CASSIGGNTQYF.

The chain employs TRBV7-2 and TRBJ2-3, with unresolved D. CDR1 and CDR2 from the germline V gene are SGHTA and FQGNSA. The CDR3 totals 11 residues. Deletions cut 8 bases from V and 7 bases from J, with 10 bases between. The CDR3 DNA sequence: TGTGCCAGCCTCATTACAAATACGCAGTATTTT. Amino acids: CASLITNTQYF.

This clone was observed once. The rearrangement uses TRBV28 and TRBJ2-7; TRBD1 matches at 11 bases. J gave up 6 bases and V 3 bases, and 7 bases lay outside the gene matches. This CDR3 has 15 residues. Germline loops: CDR1 MDHEN, CDR2 SYDVKM. Here the CDR3 reads CASSFAGQGASEQYF. In DNA form, the CDR3 reads TGTGCCAGCAGTTTTGCCGGACAGGGGGCTTCCGAGCAGTACTTC.

The chain combines TRBV27 with TRBJ2-5, with TRBD2 matching 8 bases. J gave up 4 bases and V 4 bases, and 8 bases lay outside the gene matches. CDR1 and CDR2 from the germline V gene are MNHEY and SMNVEV (reference sequence). This CDR3 comprises 15 residues. Here the CDR3 reads CASSYREGLGETQYF. CDR3 bases: TGTGCCAGCAGTTATCGGGAGGGCCTGGGAGAGACCCAGTACTTC.

This clone was detected a few times. V usage is TRBV28 and J usage is TRBJ1-2; 9 bases align to TRBD1. After removal of 4 bases from V and 7 bases from J, the junction contained 4 bases not matched to a gene. Germline values: CDR1 MDHEN, CDR2 SYDVKM. The length of the CDR3 is 13 residues. CDR3 nucleotides: TGTGCCAGCAGTTCAGACAGGGGGGTTGGCTACACCTTC. The encoded protein is CASSSDRGVGYTF.

The chain couples TRBV15 to TRBJ1-4, with TRBD1 identical over 10 bases. The germline gives CDR1 LNHNV, CDR2 YYDKDF (reference sequence). The V segment lost 6 bases and the J segment 6 bases; nucleotides outside the gene matches: 7. This CDR3 is built from 15 residues. The CDR3 is CATSPPGQGYEKLFF. The CDR3 nucleotides are TGTGCCACCAGTCCCCCGGGACAGGGGTATGAAAAACTGTTTTTT.

This clone was counted only a few times. The rearrangement links TRBV4-2 to TRBJ1-3; the D is unclear. The CDR3 loop spans 16 amino acids. Trimming stripped 6 bases from V and 0 bases from J, with 15 bases between. Per germline, CDR1 LGHNA and CDR2 YNFKEQ. The CDR3, as DNA: TGTGCCAGCAGGACCTTTGGACTTAGCTCTGGAAACACCATATATTTT. Its protein is CASRTFGLSSGNTIYF.

The chain uses TRBV11-2 and TRBJ1-1, with 10 positions matching TRBD1. Trimming at V came to 6 bases and at J to 5 bases, leaving 9 bases not matched to a gene. Looked up from germline, CDR1 is SGHAT and CDR2 is FQNNGV. CDR3 length: 15 amino acids. CDR3 nucleotide sequence: TGTGCCAGCAGGACAGGGGGCACCTCGAGGACTGAAGCTTTCTTT. This codes for CASRTGGTSRTEAFF.

The V call is TRBV11-2, the J call TRBJ2-7; 7 bases map to TRBD1. The J segment lost 2 bases and the V segment lost 6 bases, leaving 4 bases of the junction unmatched. The CDR3 sequence is 13 residues long. The germline gives CDR1 SGHAT, CDR2 FQNNGV. The CDR3 protein is CASSPTGTYEQYF. The CDR3 nucleotides are TGTGCCAGCAGTCCGACAGGGACCTACGAGCAGTACTTC.